This record covers a single T cell receptor beta chain. What it binds is unknown. The junction had 6 bases not matched to a gene; V was cut back by 2 bases and J by 10 bases. This CDR3 has 12 residues. Germline V gene lookup returns CDR1 SQVTM and CDR2 ANQGSEA. This entry comes from a study of cytomegalovirus exposure and HLA in healthy donors. Across the study: Some 85 million unique TCRs from HLA-typed donors were held in an early data release. Ancestry clustering placed around 81% of roughly 410 genotyped donors in the Caucasian-associated cluster. Points from the study as a whole: While the bulk of TCR sequences proved rare, some public TCRs turned up in many donors. The study designated 150 or so TCR beta chains cytomegalovirus-associated.

A multiplex PCR was run with 60 Vbeta primers and 13 Jbeta primers. The table came from immunoSEQ multiplex PCR; TCRdb's copy has only in-frame clones and leaves some out. The sample consists of 110,000 to 150,000 clones, around 10% of them appearing once. The sequence was collected from a man aged 45-60 years in good health and CMV-seronegative. The chain joins TRBV29-1 to TRBJ1-1, with 8 bases aligning to TRBD1. The specimen sequenced was PBMCs. The CDR3 protein is CSVERTGWGAFF. The CDR3 DNA follows: TGCAGCGTTGAAAGGACAGGGTGGGGAGCTTTCTTT.